This T cell receptor (beta chain) emerged from a study of cytomegalovirus exposure and HLA in healthy donors. Assay: immunoSEQ multiplex PCR; the TCRdb copy retains only in-frame clones and omits some. The data contain 140,000 or so clones, roughly 87% of them singletons. From germline, CDR1 is SGDLS and CDR2 YYNGEE. Trimming left V 4 bases short and J 6 bases short, with 16 bases between. The length of the CDR3 is 15 residues. This sequence originates from a man aged 18 to 29 in good health and CMV-seropositive. This rearrangement joins TRBV9 to TRBJ2-2, with D tentatively TRBD1 (6 bases). The specimen was PBMCs. CDR3 sequence: CASSPEPTGSGELFF. The DNA of the CDR3 is TGTGCCAGCAGCCCAGAGCCGACAGGTTCCGGGGAGCTGTTTTTT.